This TCR beta chain was identified during a study of blood T cell repertoires in COVID-19. Study in general: The study drew acute and convalescent COVID-19 samples from the United States, Italy and Spain.

In terms of age and location, participants ranged from roughly 18 to 90 years and lived in approximately 26 US areas. In assigning cohorts, the study relied on participant-reported clinical history. The CDR3 is made up of 15 amino acids. CDR1 LNHDA and CDR2 SQIVND come from the germline V gene (reference sequence). V lost 5 bases to trimming and J lost 7 bases; unmatched junction nucleotides: 9. There are a few counts of this clone. Per the study methods: Amplification from reference gene primers served as the basis for estimated nucleated cell counts. TCRdb keeps only in-frame clones here, not all; method: immunoSEQ multiplex PCR. V, J and clone size were drawn from that table, and D and trimming were deduced from the DNA. The sample consists of under 200,000 clones, around 86% of them appearing once.

The sample taken for sequencing was PBMCs or T cells enriched from blood (not recorded which). This sequence was found in a man in his forties with acute COVID-19. The chain uses TRBV19 and TRBJ2-7; TRBD2 matches at 12 bases. CDR3 nucleotides: TGTGCCAGTAGTCGAACTAGCGGGAGGAGGGAAGAGCAGTACTTC. Translating gives CASSRTSGRREEQYF.